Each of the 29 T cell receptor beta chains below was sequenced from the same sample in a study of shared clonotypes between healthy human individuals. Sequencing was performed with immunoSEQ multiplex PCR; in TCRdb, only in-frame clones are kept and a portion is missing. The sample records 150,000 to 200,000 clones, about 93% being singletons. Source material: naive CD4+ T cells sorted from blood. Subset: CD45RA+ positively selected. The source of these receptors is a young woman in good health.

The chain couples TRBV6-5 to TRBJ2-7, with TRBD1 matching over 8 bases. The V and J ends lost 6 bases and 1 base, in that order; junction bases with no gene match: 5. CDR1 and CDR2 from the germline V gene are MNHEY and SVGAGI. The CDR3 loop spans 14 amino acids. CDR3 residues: CASRRTGNSYEQYF. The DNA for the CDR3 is TGTGCCAGCAGACGGACAGGGAATTCCTACGAGCAGTACTTC.

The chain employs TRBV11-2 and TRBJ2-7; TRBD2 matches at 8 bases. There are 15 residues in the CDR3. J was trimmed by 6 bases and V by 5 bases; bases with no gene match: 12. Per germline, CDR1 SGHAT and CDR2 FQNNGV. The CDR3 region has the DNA TGTGCCAGCAGCCTGGTGGCGGGAGGAGGAGGCGAGCAGTACTTC. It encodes CASSLVAGGGGEQYF.

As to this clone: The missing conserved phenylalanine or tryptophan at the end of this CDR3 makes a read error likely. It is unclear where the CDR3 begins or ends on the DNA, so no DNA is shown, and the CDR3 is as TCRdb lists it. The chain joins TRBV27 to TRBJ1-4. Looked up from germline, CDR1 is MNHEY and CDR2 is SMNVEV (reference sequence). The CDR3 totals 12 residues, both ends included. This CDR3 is CASSRRPRPDFL.

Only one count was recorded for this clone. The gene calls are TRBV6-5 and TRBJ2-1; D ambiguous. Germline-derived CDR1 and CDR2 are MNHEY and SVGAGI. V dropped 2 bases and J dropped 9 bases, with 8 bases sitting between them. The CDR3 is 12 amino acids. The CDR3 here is CASSYKGFEQFF. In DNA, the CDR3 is TGTGCCAGCAGTTACAAAGGGTTTGAGCAGTTCTTC.

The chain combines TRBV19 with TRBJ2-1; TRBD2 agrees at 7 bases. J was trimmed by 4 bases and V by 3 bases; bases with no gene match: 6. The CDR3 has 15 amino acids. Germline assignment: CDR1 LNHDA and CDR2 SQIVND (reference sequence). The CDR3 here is CASSMLADPYNEQFF. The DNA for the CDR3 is TGTGCCAGTAGTATGCTAGCGGACCCATACAATGAGCAGTTCTTC.

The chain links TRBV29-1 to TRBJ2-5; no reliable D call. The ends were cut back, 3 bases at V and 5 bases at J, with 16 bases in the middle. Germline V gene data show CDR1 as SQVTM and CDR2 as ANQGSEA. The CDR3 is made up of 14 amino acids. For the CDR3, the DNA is TGCAGCGTTGATTGGCAGGCTCGCCGGGAGACCCAGTACTTC. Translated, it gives CSVDWQARRETQYF.

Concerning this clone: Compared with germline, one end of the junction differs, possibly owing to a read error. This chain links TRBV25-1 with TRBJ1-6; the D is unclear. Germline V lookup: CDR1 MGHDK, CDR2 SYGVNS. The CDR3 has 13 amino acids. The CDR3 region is CASCDRYNSPLHF. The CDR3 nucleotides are TGTGCCAGCTGTGACCGGTATAATTCACCCCTCCACTTT.

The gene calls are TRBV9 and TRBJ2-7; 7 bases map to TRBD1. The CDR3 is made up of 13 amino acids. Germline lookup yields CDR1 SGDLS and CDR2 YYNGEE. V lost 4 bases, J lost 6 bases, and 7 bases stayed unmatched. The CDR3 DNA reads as TGTGCCAGCAGCTTTAAGACAGGGAGCGAGCAGTACTTC. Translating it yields CASSFKTGSEQYF.

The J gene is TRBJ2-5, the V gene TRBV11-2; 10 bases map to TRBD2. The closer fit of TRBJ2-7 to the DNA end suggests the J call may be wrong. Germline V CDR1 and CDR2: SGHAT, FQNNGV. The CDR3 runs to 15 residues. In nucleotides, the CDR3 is TGTGCCAGCAGCTTTAGCGGGAGGAGGGCCTACGAGCAGTACTTC. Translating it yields CASSFSGRRAYEQYF.

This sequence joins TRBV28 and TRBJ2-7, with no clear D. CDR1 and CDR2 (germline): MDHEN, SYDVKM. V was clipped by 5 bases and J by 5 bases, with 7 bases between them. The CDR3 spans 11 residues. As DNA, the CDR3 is TGTGCCAGCAGTAAGTTCCACGAGCAGTACTTC. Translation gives CASSKFHEQYF.

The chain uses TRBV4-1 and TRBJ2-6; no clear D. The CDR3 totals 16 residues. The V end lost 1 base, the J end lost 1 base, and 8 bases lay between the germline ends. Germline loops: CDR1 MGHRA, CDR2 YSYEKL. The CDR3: CASSQGILSGANVLTF. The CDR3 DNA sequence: TGCGCCAGCAGCCAAGGGATCCTTTCTGGGGCCAACGTCCTGACTTTC.

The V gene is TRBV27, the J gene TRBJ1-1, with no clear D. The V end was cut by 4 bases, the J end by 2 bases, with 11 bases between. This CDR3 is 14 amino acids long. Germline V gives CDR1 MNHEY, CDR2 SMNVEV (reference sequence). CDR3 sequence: CASSSSAINTEAFF. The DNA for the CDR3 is TGTGCCAGCAGTTCGTCTGCAATAAACACTGAAGCTTTCTTT.

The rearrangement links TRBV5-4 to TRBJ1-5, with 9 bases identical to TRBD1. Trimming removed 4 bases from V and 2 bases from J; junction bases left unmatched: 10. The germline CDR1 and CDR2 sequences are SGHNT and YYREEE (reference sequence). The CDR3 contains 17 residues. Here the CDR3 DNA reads TGTGCCAGCAGCAACTCCGGGACAGGGAGTGGCAATCAGCCCCAGCATTTT. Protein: CASSNSGTGSGNQPQHF.

This CDR3 reads CASSLGESPLHF. Here the CDR3 DNA reads TGCGCCAGCAGCCTGGGGGAATCACCCCTCCACTTT. The chain combines TRBV5-1 with TRBJ1-6; D is perhaps TRBD1 (5 bases). The germline V gene encodes CDR1 SGHRS and CDR2 YFSETQ. Trimming cost V 4 bases and J 10 bases, with 9 bases left between them. The CDR3 totals 12 residues.

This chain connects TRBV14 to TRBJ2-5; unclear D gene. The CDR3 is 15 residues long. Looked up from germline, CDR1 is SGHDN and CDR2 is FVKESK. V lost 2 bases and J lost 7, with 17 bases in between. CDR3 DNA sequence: TGTGCCAGCAGCCAACAGGAAACCCAAGTTGCGACCCAGTACTTC. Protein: CASSQQETQVATQYF.

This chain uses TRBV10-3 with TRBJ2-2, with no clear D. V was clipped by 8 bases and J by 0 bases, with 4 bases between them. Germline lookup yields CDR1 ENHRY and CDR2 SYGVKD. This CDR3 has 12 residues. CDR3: CAISSNTGELFF. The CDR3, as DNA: TGTGCCATCTCGTCGAACACCGGGGAGCTGTTTTTT.

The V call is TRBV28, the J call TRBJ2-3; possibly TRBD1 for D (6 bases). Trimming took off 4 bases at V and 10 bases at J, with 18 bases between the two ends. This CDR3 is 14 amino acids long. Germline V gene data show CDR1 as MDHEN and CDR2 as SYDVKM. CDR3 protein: CASSSGGPRGSQYF. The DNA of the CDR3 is TGTGCCAGCAGTTCTGGGGGCCCGAGGGGTTCGCAGTATTTT.

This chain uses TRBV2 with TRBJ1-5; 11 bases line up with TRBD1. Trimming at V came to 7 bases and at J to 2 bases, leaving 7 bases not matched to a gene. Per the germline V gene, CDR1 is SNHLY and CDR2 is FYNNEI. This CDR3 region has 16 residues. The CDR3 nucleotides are TGTGCCAGCAACGGACAGGGGGCTGGTGGCAATCAGCCCCAGCATTTT. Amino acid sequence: CASNGQGAGGNQPQHF.

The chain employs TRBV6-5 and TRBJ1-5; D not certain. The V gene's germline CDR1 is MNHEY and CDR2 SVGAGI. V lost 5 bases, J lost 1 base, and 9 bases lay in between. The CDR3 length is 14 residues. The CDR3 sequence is CASSRRASNQPQHF. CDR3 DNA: TGTGCCAGCAGTAGACGAGCGAGCAATCAGCCCCAGCATTTT.

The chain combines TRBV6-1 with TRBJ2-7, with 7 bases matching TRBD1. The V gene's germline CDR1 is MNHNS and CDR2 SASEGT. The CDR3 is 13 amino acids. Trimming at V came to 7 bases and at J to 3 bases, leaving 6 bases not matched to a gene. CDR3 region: CASTPGTDYEQYF. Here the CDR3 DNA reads TGTGCCAGCACACCCGGGACAGACTACGAGCAGTACTTC.

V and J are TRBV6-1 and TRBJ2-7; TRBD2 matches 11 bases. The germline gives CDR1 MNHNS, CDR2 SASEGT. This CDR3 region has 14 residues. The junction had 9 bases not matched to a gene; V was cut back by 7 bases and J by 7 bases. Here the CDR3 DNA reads TGTGCCAGCACCCTCCTAGCGGGAGGAATGGAGCAGTACTTC. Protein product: CASTLLAGGMEQYF.

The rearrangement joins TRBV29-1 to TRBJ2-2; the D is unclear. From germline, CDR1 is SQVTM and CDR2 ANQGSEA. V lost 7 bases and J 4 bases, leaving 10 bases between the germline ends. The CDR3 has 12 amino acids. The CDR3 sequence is CSASGPTGELFF. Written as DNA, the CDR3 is TGCAGCGCCAGTGGACCCACCGGGGAGCTGTTTTTT.

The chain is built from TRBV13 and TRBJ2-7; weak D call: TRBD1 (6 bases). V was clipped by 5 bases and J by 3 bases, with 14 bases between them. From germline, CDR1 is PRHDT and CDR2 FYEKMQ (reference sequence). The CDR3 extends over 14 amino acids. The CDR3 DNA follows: TGTGCCAGCAGCGTAACCAGACAGGACTACGAGCAGTACTTC. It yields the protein CASSVTRQDYEQYF.

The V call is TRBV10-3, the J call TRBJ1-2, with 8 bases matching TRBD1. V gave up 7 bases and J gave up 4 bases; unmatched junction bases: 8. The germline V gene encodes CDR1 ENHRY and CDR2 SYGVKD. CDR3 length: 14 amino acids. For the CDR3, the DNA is TGTGCCATCATGCAGACAGGGGCTCGCTATGGCTACACCTTC. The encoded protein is CAIMQTGARYGYTF.

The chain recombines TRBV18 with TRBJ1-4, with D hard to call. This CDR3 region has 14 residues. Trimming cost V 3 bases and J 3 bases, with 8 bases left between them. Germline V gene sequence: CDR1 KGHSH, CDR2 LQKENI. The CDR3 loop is CASSPSGSNEKLFF. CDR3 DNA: TGTGCCAGCTCACCCTCAGGATCTAATGAAAAACTGTTTTTT.

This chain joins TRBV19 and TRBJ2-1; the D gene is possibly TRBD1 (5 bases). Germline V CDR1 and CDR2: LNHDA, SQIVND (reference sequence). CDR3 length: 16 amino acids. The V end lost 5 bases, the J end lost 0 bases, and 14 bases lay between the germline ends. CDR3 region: CASSDPSRVSYNEQFF. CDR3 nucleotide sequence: TGTGCCAGTAGTGATCCTTCCAGGGTCTCCTACAATGAGCAGTTCTTC.

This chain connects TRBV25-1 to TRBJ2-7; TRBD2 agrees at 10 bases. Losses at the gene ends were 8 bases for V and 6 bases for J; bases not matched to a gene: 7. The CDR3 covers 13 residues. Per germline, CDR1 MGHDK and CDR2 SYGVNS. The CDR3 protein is CASCIAGGSEQYF. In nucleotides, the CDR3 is TGTGCCAGCTGTATAGCGGGAGGAAGCGAGCAGTACTTC.

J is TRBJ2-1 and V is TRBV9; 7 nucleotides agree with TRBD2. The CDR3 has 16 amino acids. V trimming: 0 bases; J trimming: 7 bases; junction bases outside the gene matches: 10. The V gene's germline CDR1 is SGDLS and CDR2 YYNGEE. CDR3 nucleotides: TGTGCCAGCAGCGTAGGCGGCGGGAGCACGAGGAATGAGCAGTTCTTC. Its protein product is CASSVGGGSTRNEQFF.

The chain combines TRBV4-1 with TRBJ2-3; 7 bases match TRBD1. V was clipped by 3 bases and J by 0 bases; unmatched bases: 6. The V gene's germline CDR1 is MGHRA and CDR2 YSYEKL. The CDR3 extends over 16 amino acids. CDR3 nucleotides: TGCGCCAGCAGCCAGGCCCCGGGACAGAGCACAGATACGCAGTATTTT. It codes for CASSQAPGQSTDTQYF.